These 27 T cell receptor beta chains came from one sample sequenced in a study of cytomegalovirus exposure and HLA in healthy donors. Researchers ran the PCR with 60 Vbeta and 13 Jbeta primers. The repertoire was sequenced with immunoSEQ multiplex PCR; TCRdb's copy has only in-frame clones and lacks some. Here the sample spans approximately 130,000 clones, roughly 88% being singletons. Sequences were obtained from PBMCs. Receptors originate from a man aged 50 to 60 in good health and CMV-seronegative.

This chain connects TRBV27 to TRBJ1-6, with a tentative D call TRBD1 (5 bases). The ends were cut back, 7 bases at V and 7 bases at J, with 8 bases in the middle. The CDR3 is 12 amino acids. Germline CDR1 is MNHEY and CDR2 is SMNVEV (reference sequence). CDR3 bases: TGTGCCAGCAAGGGGTGGAATTCACCCCTCCACTTT. It codes for CASKGWNSPLHF.

The rearrangement joins TRBV13 to TRBJ1-1; no clear D gene. The CDR3 is 15 residues long. V lost 0 bases and J 4 bases, leaving 12 bases between the germline ends. Germline V lookup: CDR1 PRHDT, CDR2 FYEKMQ (reference sequence). The DNA for the CDR3 is TGTGCCAGCAGCTTAGGCCCCCCTAGACGCACTGAAGCTTTCTTT. Encoded protein: CASSLGPPRRTEAFF.

V and J are TRBV6-5 and TRBJ1-1; 12 nucleotides align to TRBD1. Germline V gene sequence: CDR1 MNHEY, CDR2 SVGAGI. CDR3 length equals 15 residues. V trimming: 4 bases; J trimming: 7 bases; junction bases outside the gene matches: 7. The CDR3 is CASSLSGQGANEAFF. The CDR3 nucleotides read TGTGCCAGCAGTTTATCGGGACAGGGGGCCAATGAAGCTTTCTTT.

The chain employs TRBV9 and TRBJ2-5; D remains ambiguous. Germline CDR1 reads SGDLS; CDR2 reads YYNGEE. V was cut by 6 bases and J by 1 base, with 7 bases left in between. CDR3 size: 12 residues. The CDR3 here is CASNLSQETQYF. In nucleotides, the CDR3 is TGTGCCAGCAATCTGTCCCAAGAGACCCAGTACTTC.

The genes are TRBV11-2 and TRBJ2-1, with 13 bases aligning to TRBD2. The CDR3 has 17 residues. Looked up from germline, CDR1 is SGHAT and CDR2 is FQNNGV. With V trimmed by 5 bases and J by 4 bases, 8 bases remained unmatched. CDR3 region: CASSPSLAGGRYNEQFF. The CDR3 bases are TGTGCCAGCAGCCCTTCACTAGCGGGGGGGCGTTACAATGAGCAGTTCTTC. Combining the CDR3 with reference TRBV11-2 and TRBJ2-1 gives the whole variable domain EAGVAQSPRYKIIEKRQSVAFWCNPISGHATLYWYQQILGQGPKLLIQFQNNGVVDDSQLPKDRFSAERLKGVDSTLKIQPAKLEDSAVYLCASSPSLAGGRYNEQFFGPGTRLTVL.

This clone was seen just once. V usage is TRBV4-1 and J usage is TRBJ1-5, with D perhaps TRBD1 (5 bases). CDR1 MGHRA and CDR2 YSYEKL come from the germline V gene. The V gene lost 1 base and the J gene lost 6 bases, with 13 bases spanning the gap. The CDR3 has 15 amino acids. CDR3 protein: CASSQVGGESQPQHF. CDR3 DNA sequence: TGCGCCAGCAGCCAAGTGGGAGGGGAGAGTCAGCCCCAGCATTTT.

CDR3 protein: CASTPDRADEKLFF. Here the CDR3 DNA reads TGTGCCAGCACCCCCGACAGGGCAGATGAAAAACTGTTTTTT. The chain has TRBV5-5 and TRBJ1-4; 7 bases are shared with TRBD1. With V trimmed by 6 bases and J by 6 bases, 8 bases remained unmatched. This CDR3 is built from 14 residues. CDR1 and CDR2 from the germline V gene are SGHKS and YYEKEE (reference sequence).

The V gene is TRBV30, the J gene TRBJ2-7; 7 positions match TRBD1. The CDR3 spans 14 residues. Germline assignment: CDR1 GTSNPN and CDR2 SVGIG (reference sequence). The V gene end was trimmed by 0 bases and the J gene end by 3 bases; junction bases not matched to a gene: 5. The CDR3 is CAWSVDRANYEQYF. Written as DNA, the CDR3 is TGTGCCTGGAGTGTAGACAGGGCCAACTACGAGCAGTACTTC. Full variable domain (remainder filled in from reference TRBV30 and TRBJ2-7): SQTIHQWPATLVQPVGSPLSLECTVEGTSNPNLYWYRQAAGRGLQLLFYSVGIGQISSEVPQNLSASRPQDRQFILSSKKLLLSDSGFYLCAWSVDRANYEQYFGPGTRLTVT.

Only a few counts were recorded for this clone. The chain uses TRBV4-1 and TRBJ1-1; no firm D call. Germline V gene lookup returns CDR1 MGHRA and CDR2 YSYEKL. Trimming pared 1 base from V and 3 bases from J, leaving 18 bases between. There are 17 residues in the CDR3. DNA of the CDR3: TGCGCCAGCAGCCAAGGGACCCCAGCTGAGGGTGACACTGAAGCTTTCTTT. Translation gives CASSQGTPAEGDTEAFF.

This clone was observed a few times. The chain combines TRBV5-1 with TRBJ2-5; 10 positions agree with TRBD2. Germline CDR1 SGHRS, CDR2 YFSETQ. The CDR3 has 18 residues. V was pared by 0 bases and J by 5 bases, with 13 bases of the junction left unmatched. CDR3 nucleotide sequence: TGCGCCAGCAGCTTGGGTCCTAGCGGGGGAGGGATTGAGGAGACCCAGTACTTC. It encodes CASSLGPSGGGIEETQYF.

The chain has TRBV7-8 and TRBJ1-4, with TRBD1 identical over 10 bases. The CDR3 loop spans 15 amino acids. The germline CDR1 and CDR2 sequences are SGHVS and FQNEAQ. The trim removed 5 bases at V and 6 bases at J, leaving 6 bases unmatched. CDR3 in DNA: TGTGCCAGCAGCCCGTGGGACAGGGGTTATGAAAAACTGTTTTTT. Amino acid sequence: CASSPWDRGYEKLFF.

The chain employs TRBV5-1 and TRBJ2-2; D is perhaps TRBD1 (5 bases). Germline CDR1 reads SGHRS; CDR2 reads YFSETQ. Trimming left V 0 bases short and J 4 bases short, with 13 bases between. CDR3 length: 16 residues. CDR3 bases: TGCGCCAGCAGCTTGGCCAGGGATTCGTCCACCGGGGAGCTGTTTTTT. Amino acids: CASSLARDSSTGELFF.

The chain uses TRBV19 and TRBJ1-2; weak D call: TRBD1 (5 bases). Trimming stripped 4 bases from V and 4 bases from J, with 16 bases between. The CDR3 runs 15 residues. Germline V CDR1 and CDR2: LNHDA, SQIVND (reference sequence). The CDR3 region is CASSTLVQEIYGYTF. CDR3 sequence (DNA): TGTGCCAGTAGTACCCTTGTACAGGAAATCTATGGCTACACCTTC.

A few counts support this clone. The rearrangement links TRBV12-5 to TRBJ1-5, with D possibly being TRBD1 (5 bases). The CDR3 length is 12 residues. Trimming removed 5 bases at V and 5 bases at J, with 7 bases between. Germline CDR1 reads LGHNT; CDR2 reads FRNRAP. CDR3 sequence (DNA): TGTGCTAGTGGTCTGGGGCATCAGCCCCAGCATTTT. Translated: CASGLGHQPQHF.

This clone was found once. V is TRBV12-5 and J is TRBJ2-5; 9 bases fit TRBD2. The junction had 4 bases not matched to a gene; V was cut back by 7 bases and J by 4 bases. The germline V gene encodes CDR1 LGHNT and CDR2 FRNRAP. The CDR3 runs to 13 residues. The CDR3 protein is CASDFSGGETQYF. CDR3 DNA: TGTGCTAGTGATTTTAGCGGGGGAGAGACCCAGTACTTC.

The chain has TRBV4-1 and TRBJ2-4; D perhaps matches TRBD1 (6 bases). Germline assignment: CDR1 MGHRA and CDR2 YSYEKL. The CDR3 has 16 residues. V lost 1 base and J 0 bases, leaving 10 bases between the germline ends. CDR3 in amino acids: CASSQGWGLAKNIQYF. For the CDR3, the DNA is TGCGCCAGCAGCCAAGGGTGGGGGCTAGCCAAAAACATTCAGTACTTC.

V usage is TRBV4-1 and J usage is TRBJ2-3; the D gene is possibly TRBD2 (6 bases). CDR3 length: 18 amino acids. In germline, CDR1 is MGHRA, CDR2 YSYEKL. Deletions cut 4 bases from V and 1 base from J, with 21 bases between. The DNA of the CDR3 is TGCGCCAGCAGCCCCGACCCCCCGACCGGAGGGGGCACAGATACGCAGTATTTT. Translating gives CASSPDPPTGGGTDTQYF.

This clone is a singleton in its sample. The chain couples TRBV21-1 to TRBJ1-2. TRBV21-1 is reported as a pseudogene. This CDR3 contains 16 residues. CDR3 loop: CASSKCLREGYYGYTF. The CDR3 region has the DNA TGTGCCAGCAGCAAGTGCCTTAGGGAGGGCTACTATGGCTACACCTTC.

The V gene is TRBV5-1, the J gene TRBJ2-7; D may be TRBD1 (6 bases). Germline CDR1 SGHRS, CDR2 YFSETQ. The V end was cut by 2 bases, the J end by 6 bases, with 27 bases between. The CDR3 contains 18 residues. CDR3 in amino acids: CASSLQGSTTITLGEQYF. CDR3 nucleotides: TGCGCCAGCAGCTTACAGGGATCGACAACGATAACTCTAGGCGAGCAGTACTTC.

This clone was seen a single time. J is TRBJ2-1 and V is TRBV2; 11 bases agree with TRBD2. V lost 5 bases and J lost 3; bases outside the gene matches: 3. Looked up from germline, CDR1 is SNHLY and CDR2 is FYNNEI. This CDR3 contains 15 residues. The CDR3 sequence: CASSQLAGDYNEQFF. The CDR3 DNA reads TGTGCCAGCAGTCAACTAGCGGGGGACTACAATGAGCAGTTCTTC.

The CDR3 DNA follows: TGTGCCAGCAGGCTCACAGGAGATGAGGCTGAGCAGTTCTTC. This gives the protein CASRLTGDEAEQFF. The chain links TRBV6-1 to TRBJ2-1, with D perhaps TRBD1 (5 bases). The CDR3 totals 14 residues. The V end lost 6 bases, the J end lost 9 bases, and 18 bases lay between the germline ends. Germline V gene sequence: CDR1 MNHNS, CDR2 SASEGT.

The chain links TRBV5-1 to TRBJ2-7; 8 nucleotides align to TRBD2. V trimming: 2 bases; J trimming: 3 bases; junction bases outside the gene matches: 4. The germline gives CDR1 SGHRS, CDR2 YFSETQ. The CDR3 loop spans 14 amino acids. Written as DNA, the CDR3 is TGCGCCAGCAGCTTAGGACTAGCTCTCTACGAGCAGTACTTC. Its protein product is CASSLGLALYEQYF. The entire variable domain, with the rest obtained from reference TRBV5-1 and TRBJ2-7, is as follows: KAGVTQTPRYLIKTRGQQVTLSCSPISGHRSVSWYQQTPGQGLQFLFEYFSETQRNKGNFPGRFSGRQFSNSRSEMNVSTLELGDSALYLCASSLGLALYEQYFGPGTRLTVT.

This chain joins TRBV4-1 and TRBJ1-2, with D perhaps matching TRBD1 (6 bases). This CDR3 is 16 amino acids long. Germline CDR1 MGHRA, CDR2 YSYEKL. V lost 1 base to trimming and J lost 4 bases, with 16 bases between them. CDR3 loop: CASSQGLGAEGYGYTF. As DNA, the CDR3 is TGCGCCAGCAGCCAAGGCTTGGGGGCAGAGGGCTATGGCTACACCTTC.

This clone is a singleton in its sample. The chain joins TRBV7-2 to TRBJ1-5; D is unresolved. The CDR3 is made up of 13 amino acids. Trimming took 5 bases from V and 1 from J, leaving 6 bases between them. Germline CDR1 reads SGHTA; CDR2 reads FQGNSA. The CDR3 DNA follows: TGTGCCAGCAGCCTCTTAAGCAATCAGCCCCAGCATTTT. Translated: CASSLLSNQPQHF.

The V gene is TRBV7-9, the J gene TRBJ2-7; 10 nucleotides match TRBD2. V shed 5 bases and J 5 bases; nucleotides not matched to a gene: 9. CDR1 and CDR2 from the germline V gene are SEHNR and FQNEAQ (reference sequence). The length of the CDR3 is 15 residues. For the CDR3, the DNA is TGTGCCAGCAGCGTGACCCTAGCGGGGGCTAACGAGCAGTACTTC. This codes for CASSVTLAGANEQYF.

The J gene is TRBJ1-2, the V gene TRBV19; D ambiguous. Trimming took off 3 bases at V and 3 bases at J, with 17 bases between the two ends. Germline V lookup: CDR1 LNHDA, CDR2 SQIVND (reference sequence). The CDR3 is 16 residues long. The CDR3 bases are TGTGCCAGTAGTATCTGGGTAGGAGGGAGAGACTATGGCTACACCTTC. This encodes CASSIWVGGRDYGYTF.

V and J are TRBV5-1 and TRBJ1-3; 7 nucleotides line up with TRBD1. Germline trimming cut 2 bases from V and 2 bases from J; bases unmatched to any gene: 4. Germline loops: CDR1 SGHRS, CDR2 YFSETQ. This CDR3 is built from 15 residues. CDR3 sequence reads: CASSFDRVAGNTIYF. In nucleotides, the CDR3 is TGCGCCAGCAGCTTCGACAGGGTTGCTGGAAACACCATATATTTT.